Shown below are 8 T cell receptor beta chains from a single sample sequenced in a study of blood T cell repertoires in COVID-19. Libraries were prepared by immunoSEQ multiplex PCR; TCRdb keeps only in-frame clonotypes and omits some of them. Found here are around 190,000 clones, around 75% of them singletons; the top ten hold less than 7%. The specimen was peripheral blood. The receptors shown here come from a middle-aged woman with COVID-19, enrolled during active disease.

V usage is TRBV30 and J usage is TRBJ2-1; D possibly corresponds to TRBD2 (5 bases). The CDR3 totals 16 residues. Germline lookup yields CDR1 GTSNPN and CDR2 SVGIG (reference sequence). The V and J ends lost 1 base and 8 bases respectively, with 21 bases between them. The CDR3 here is CAWSAAWESKGDEQFF. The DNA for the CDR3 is TGTGCCTGGAGTGCCGCCTGGGAGAGTAAGGGCGATGAGCAGTTCTTC. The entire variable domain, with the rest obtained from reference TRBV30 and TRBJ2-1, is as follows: SQTIHQWPATLVQPVGSPLSLECTVEGTSNPNLYWYRQAAGRGLQLLFYSVGIGQISSEVPQNLSASRPQDRQFILSSKKLLLSDSGFYLCAWSAAWESKGDEQFFGPGTRLTVL.

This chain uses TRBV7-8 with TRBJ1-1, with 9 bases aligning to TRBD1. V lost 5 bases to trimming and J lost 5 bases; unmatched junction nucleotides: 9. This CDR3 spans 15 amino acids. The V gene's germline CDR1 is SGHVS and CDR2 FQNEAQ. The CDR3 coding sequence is TGTGCCAGCAGCGCCCGACAGGGGGTATCGACTGAAGCTTTCTTT. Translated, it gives CASSARQGVSTEAFF.

In nucleotides, the CDR3 is TGTGCCAGCAGGGGACTAGCGGGAGACAATGAGCAGTTCTTC. Translated, it gives CASRGLAGDNEQFF. The chain has TRBV6-5 and TRBJ2-1; 14 nucleotides match TRBD2. V gave up 6 bases and J gave up 5 bases; unmatched junction bases: 0. CDR3 length equals 14 residues. Per germline, CDR1 MNHEY and CDR2 SVGAGI.

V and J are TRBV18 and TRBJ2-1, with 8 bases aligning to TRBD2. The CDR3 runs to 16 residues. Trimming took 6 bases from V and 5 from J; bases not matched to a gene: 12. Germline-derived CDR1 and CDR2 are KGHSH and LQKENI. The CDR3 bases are TGTGCCAGCTCCCCCTCCGGGACTAGGTCCAACAATGAGCAGTTCTTC. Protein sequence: CASSPSGTRSNNEQFF.

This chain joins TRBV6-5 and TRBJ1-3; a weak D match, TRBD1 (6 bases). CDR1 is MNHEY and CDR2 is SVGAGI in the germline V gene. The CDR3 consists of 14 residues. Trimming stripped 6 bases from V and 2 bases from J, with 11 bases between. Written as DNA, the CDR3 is TGTGCCAGCAGATTGGACAGAGCTGGAAACACCATATATTTT. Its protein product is CASRLDRAGNTIYF.

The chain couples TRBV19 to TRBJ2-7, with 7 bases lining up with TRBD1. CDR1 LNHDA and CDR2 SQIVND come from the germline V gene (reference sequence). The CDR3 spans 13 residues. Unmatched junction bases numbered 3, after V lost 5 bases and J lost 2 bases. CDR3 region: CASSDRVAYEQYF. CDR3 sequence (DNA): TGTGCCAGTAGTGACAGGGTTGCCTACGAGCAGTACTTC.

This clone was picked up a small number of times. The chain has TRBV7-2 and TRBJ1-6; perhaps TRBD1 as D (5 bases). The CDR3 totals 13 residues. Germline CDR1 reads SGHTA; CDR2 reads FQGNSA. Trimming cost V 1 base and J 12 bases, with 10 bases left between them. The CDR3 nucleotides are TGTGCCAGCAGCTTAGGCAGGGTAGAACCCCTCCACTTT. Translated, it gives CASSLGRVEPLHF.

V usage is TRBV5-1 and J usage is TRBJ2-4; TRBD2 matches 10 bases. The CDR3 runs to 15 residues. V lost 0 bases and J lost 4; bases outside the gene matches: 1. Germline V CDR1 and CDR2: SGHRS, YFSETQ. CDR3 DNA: TGCGCCAGCAGCTTGGGAGCGGGAGGGAAAAACATTCAGTACTTC. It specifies CASSLGAGGKNIQYF.